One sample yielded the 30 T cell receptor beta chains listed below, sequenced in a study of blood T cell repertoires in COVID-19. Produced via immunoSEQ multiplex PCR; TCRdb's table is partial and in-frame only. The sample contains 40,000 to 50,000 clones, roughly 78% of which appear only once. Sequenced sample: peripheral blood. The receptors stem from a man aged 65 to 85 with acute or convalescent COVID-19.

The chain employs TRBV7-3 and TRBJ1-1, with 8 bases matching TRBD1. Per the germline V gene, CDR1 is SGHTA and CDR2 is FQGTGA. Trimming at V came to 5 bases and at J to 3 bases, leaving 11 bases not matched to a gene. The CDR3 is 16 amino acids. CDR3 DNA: TGTGCCAGCAGCCCCGGGACAGGTAGAGGGGACACTGAAGCTTTCTTT. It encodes CASSPGTGRGDTEAFF.

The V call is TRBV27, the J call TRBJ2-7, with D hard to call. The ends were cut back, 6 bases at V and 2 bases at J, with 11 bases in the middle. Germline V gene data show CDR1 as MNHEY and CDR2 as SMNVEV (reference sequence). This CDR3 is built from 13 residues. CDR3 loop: CASRMSSTYEQYF. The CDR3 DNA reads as TGTGCCAGCAGGATGAGTTCAACCTACGAGCAGTACTTC.

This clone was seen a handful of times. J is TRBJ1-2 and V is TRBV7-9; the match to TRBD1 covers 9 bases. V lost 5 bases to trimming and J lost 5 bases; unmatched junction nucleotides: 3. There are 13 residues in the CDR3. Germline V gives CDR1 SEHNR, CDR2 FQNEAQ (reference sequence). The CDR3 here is CASSPGTGYGYTF. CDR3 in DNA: TGTGCCAGCAGCCCCGGGACAGGGTATGGCTACACCTTC.

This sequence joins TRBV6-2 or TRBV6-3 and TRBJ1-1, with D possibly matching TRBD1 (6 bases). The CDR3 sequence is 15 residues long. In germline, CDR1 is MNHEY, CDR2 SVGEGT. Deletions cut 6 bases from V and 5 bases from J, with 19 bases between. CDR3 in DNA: TGTGCCAGCAGCCCCCGGGGGGCTGGTATGACTGAAGCTTTCTTT. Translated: CASSPRGAGMTEAFF.

The CDR3 nucleotides are TGTGCCAGTAGTATCTCTCGGGTAAACACTGAAGCTTTCTTT. This codes for CASSISRVNTEAFF. This chain links TRBV19 with TRBJ1-1; D ambiguous. Germline V gene sequence: CDR1 LNHDA, CDR2 SQIVND (reference sequence). This CDR3 comprises 14 residues. Trimming left V 3 bases short and J 2 bases short, with 10 bases between.

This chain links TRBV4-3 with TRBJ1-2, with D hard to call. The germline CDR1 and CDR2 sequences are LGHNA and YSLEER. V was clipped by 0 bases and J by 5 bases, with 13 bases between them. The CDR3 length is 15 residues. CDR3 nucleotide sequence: TGCGCCAGCAGCCAAGATCGGTTTCGGAGGTATGGCTACACCTTC. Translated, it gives CASSQDRFRRYGYTF.

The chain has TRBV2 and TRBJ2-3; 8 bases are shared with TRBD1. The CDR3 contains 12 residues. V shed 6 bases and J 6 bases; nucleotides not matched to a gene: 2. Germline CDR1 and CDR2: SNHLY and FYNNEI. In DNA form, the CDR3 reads TGTGCCAGCAGGGACAGGGCTGATACGCAGTATTTT. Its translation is CASRDRADTQYF.

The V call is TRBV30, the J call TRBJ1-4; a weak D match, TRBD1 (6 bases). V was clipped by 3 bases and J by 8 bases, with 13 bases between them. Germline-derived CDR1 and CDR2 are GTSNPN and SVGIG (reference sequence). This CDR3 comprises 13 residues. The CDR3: CAWRGGAIEKLFF. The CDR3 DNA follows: TGTGCCTGGAGAGGGGGGGCGATCGAAAAACTGTTTTTT.

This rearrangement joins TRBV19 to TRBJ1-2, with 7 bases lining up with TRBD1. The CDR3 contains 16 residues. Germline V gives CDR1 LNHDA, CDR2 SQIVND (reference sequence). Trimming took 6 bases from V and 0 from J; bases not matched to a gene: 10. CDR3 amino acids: CASSSTGTESNYGYTF. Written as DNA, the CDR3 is TGTGCCAGTAGCTCGACCGGGACAGAGTCTAACTATGGCTACACCTTC. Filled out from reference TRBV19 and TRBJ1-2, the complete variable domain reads DGGITQSPKYLFRKEGQNVTLSCEQNLNHDAMYWYRQDPGQGLRLIYYSQIVNDFQKGDIAEGYSVSREKKESFPLTVTSAQKNPTAFYLCASSSTGTESNYGYTFGSGTRLTVV.

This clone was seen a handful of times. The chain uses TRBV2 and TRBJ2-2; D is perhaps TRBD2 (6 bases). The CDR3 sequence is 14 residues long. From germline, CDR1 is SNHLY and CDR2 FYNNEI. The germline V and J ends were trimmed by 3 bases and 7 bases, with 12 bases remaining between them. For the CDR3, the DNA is TGTGCCAGCAGTGACGGAGGGACTTACGGGGAGCTGTTTTTT. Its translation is CASSDGGTYGELFF.

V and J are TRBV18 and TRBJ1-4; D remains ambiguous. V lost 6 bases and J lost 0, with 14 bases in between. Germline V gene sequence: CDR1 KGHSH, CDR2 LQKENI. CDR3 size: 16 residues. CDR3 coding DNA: TGTGCCAGCTCGTTGAGCCGGTCCGCAACTAATGAAAAACTGTTTTTT. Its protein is CASSLSRSATNEKLFF.

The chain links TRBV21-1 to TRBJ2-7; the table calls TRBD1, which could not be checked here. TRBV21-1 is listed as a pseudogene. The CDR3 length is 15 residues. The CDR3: CASSKRQGARYEQYF. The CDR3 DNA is TGTGCCAGCAGCAAGCGACAGGGGGCGCGATACGAGCAGTACTTC.

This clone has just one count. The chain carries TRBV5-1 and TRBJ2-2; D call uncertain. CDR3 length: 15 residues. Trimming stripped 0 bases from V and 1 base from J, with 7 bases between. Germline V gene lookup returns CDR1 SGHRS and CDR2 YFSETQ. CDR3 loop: CASSLGGMNTGELFF. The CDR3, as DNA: TGCGCCAGCAGCTTGGGAGGAATGAACACCGGGGAGCTGTTTTTT.

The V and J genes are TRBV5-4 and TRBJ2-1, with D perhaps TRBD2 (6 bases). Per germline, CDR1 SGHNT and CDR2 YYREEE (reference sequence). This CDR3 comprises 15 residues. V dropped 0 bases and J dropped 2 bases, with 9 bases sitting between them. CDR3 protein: CASSLDGRTYNEQFF. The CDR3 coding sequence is TGTGCCAGCAGCTTGGACGGGAGAACCTACAATGAGCAGTTCTTC. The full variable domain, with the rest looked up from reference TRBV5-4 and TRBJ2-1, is ETGVTQSPTHLIKTRGQQVTLRCSSQSGHNTVSWYQQALGQGPQFIFQYYREEENGRGNFPPRFSGLQFPNYSSELNVNALELDDSALYLCASSLDGRTYNEQFFGPGTRLTVL.

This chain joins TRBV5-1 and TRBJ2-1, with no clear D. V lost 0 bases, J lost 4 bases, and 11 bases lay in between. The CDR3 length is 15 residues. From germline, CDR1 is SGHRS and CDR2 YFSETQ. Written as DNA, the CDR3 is TGCGCCAGCAGCTTGGAATTAACATCTTACAATGAGCAGTTCTTC. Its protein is CASSLELTSYNEQFF.

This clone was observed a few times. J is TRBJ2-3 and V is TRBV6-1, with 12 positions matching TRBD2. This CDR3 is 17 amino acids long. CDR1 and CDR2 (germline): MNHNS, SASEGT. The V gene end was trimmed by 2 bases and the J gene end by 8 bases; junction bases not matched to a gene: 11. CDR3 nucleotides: TGTGCCAGCAGTGAACAACTAGCGGGGGGTCCTCAAGGTACGCAGTATTTT. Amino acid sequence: CASSEQLAGGPQGTQYF.

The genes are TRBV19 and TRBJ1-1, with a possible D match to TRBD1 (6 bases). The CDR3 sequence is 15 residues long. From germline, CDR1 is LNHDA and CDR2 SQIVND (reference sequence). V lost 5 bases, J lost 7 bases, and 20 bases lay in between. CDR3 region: CASSLWTGGTSEAFF. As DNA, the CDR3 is TGTGCCAGTAGTTTATGGACGGGGGGGACAAGTGAAGCTTTCTTT.

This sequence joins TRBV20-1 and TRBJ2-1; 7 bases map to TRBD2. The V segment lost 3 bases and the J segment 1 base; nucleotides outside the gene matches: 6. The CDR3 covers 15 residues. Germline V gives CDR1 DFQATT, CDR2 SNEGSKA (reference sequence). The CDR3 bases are TGCAGTGCTAGTTTAGCGGGCAGATCCTACAATGAGCAGTTCTTC. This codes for CSASLAGRSYNEQFF.

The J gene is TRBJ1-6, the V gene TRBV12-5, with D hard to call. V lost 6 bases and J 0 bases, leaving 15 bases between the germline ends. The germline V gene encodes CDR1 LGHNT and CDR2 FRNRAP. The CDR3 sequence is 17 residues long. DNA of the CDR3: TGTGCTAGTGGGCGACAAGCGGCCAGCTCCTATAATTCACCCCTCCACTTT. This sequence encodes CASGRQAASSYNSPLHF.

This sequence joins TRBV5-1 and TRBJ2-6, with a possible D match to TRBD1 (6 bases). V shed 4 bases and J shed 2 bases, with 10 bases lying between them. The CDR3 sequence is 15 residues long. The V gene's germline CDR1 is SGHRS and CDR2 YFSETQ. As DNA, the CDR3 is TGCGCCAGCAGCGGCAGGGGTGCTGGGGCCAACGTCCTGACTTTC. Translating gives CASSGRGAGANVLTF.

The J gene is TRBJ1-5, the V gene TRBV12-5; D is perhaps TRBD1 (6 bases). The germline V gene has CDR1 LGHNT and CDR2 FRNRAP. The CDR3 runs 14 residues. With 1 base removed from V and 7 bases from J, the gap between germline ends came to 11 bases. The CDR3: CASGLGGPRQPQHF. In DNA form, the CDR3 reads TGTGCTAGTGGTTTGGGGGGGCCCCGGCAGCCCCAGCATTTT.

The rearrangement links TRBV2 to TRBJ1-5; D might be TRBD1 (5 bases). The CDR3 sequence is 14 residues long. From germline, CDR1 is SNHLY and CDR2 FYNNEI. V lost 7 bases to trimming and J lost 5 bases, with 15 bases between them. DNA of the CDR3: TGTGCCAGCAACCGTGGGCAGGGCTATCAGCCCCAGCATTTT. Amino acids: CASNRGQGYQPQHF.

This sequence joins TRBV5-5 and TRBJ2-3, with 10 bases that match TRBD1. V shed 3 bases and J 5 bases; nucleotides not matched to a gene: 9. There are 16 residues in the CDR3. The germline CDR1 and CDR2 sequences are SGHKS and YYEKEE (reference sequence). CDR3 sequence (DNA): TGTGCCAGCAGCTCCTTGACGGACAGGGGGAAAGATACGCAGTATTTT. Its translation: CASSSLTDRGKDTQYF.

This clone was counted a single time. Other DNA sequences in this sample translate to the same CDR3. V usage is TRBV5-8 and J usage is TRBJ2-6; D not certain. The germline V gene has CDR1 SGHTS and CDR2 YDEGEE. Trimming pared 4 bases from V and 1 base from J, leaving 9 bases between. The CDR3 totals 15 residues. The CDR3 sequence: CASSVRRSGANVLTF. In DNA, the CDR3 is TGTGCCAGCAGCGTGCGCCGGTCTGGGGCCAACGTCCTGACTTTC.

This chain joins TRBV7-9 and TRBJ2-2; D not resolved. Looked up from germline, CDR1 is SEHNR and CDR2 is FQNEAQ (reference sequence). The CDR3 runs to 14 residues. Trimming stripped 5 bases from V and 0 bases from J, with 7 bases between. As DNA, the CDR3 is TGTGCCAGCAGCCGTATAGCGAACACCGGGGAGCTGTTTTTT. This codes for CASSRIANTGELFF.

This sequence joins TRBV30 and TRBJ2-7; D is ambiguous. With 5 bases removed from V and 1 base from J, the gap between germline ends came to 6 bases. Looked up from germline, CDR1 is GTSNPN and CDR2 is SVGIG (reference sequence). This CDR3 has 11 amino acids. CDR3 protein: CAWSRSYEQYF. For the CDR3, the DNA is TGTGCCTGGTCTCGGTCCTACGAGCAGTACTTC.

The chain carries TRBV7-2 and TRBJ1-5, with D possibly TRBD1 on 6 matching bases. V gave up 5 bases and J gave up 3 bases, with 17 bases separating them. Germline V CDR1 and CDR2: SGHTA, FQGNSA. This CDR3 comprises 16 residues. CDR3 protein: CASSLPGTYPNQPQHF. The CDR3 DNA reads TGTGCCAGCAGCCTGCCCGGGACATATCCCAATCAGCCCCAGCATTTT.

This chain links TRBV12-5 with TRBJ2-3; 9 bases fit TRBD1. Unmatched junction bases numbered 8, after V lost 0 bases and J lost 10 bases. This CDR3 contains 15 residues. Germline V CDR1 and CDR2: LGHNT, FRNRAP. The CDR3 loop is CASGLVGTGSRAQYF. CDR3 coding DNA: TGTGCTAGTGGTTTGGTGGGGACAGGGTCGCGGGCGCAGTATTTT.

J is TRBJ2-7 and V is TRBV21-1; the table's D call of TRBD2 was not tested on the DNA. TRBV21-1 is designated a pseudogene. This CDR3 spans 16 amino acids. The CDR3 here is CASSKEGPGGAYEQYF. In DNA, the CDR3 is TGTGCCAGCAGCAAAGAGGGGCCGGGGGGGGCCTACGAGCAGTACTTC.

The DNA of the CDR3 is TGTGCCAGCAGCTTACGGTACGGGGGGCCGCGAAATACGCAGTATTTT. Amino acid sequence: CASSLRYGGPRNTQYF. The rearrangement links TRBV7-2 to TRBJ2-3, with D perhaps TRBD2 (7 bases). Trimming shortened V by 2 bases and J by 7 bases, and 19 bases separated the two germline ends. This CDR3 spans 16 amino acids. The V gene's germline CDR1 is SGHTA and CDR2 FQGNSA.